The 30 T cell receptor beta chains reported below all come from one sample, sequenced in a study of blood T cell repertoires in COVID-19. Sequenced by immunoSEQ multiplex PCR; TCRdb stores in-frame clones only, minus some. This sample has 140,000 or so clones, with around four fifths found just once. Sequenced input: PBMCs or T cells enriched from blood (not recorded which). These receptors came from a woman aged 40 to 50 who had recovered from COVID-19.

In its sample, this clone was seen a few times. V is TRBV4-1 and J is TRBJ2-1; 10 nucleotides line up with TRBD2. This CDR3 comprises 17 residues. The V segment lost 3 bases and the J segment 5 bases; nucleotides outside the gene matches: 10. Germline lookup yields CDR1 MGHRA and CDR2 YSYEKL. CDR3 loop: CASSHVPGLASDNEQFF. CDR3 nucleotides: TGCGCCAGCAGCCACGTCCCGGGACTAGCGTCAGACAATGAGCAGTTCTTC.

The CDR3 sequence: CASSSERKLDTQYF. In DNA form, the CDR3 reads TGTGCCAGCAGCTCAGAGCGGAAACTAGATACGCAGTATTTT. This rearrangement joins TRBV7-9 to TRBJ2-3, with a tentative D call TRBD2 (5 bases). CDR3 length equals 14 residues. The germline CDR1 and CDR2 sequences are SEHNR and FQNEAQ (reference sequence). V was cut by 4 bases and J by 5 bases, with 13 bases left in between.

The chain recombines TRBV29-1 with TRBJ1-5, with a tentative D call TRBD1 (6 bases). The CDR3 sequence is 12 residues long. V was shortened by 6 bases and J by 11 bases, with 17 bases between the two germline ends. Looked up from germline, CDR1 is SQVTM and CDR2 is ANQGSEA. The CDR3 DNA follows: TGCAGCGTGAGGGGGGGCGGTGGGACCCAGCATTTT. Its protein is CSVRGGGGTQHF.

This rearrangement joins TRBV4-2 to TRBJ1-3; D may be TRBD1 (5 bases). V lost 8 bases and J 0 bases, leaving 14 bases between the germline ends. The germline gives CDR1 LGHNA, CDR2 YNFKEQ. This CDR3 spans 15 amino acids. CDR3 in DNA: TGTGCCAGCGCCTCCGGGGGAAGCTCTGGAAACACCATATATTTT. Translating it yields CASASGGSSGNTIYF.

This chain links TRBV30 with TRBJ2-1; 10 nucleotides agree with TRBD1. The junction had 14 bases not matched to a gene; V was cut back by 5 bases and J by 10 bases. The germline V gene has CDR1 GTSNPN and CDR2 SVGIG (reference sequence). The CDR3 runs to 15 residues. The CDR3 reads CAWDSWTGGLSEQFF. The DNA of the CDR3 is TGTGCCTGGGACTCCTGGACAGGGGGTCTAAGCGAGCAGTTCTTC.

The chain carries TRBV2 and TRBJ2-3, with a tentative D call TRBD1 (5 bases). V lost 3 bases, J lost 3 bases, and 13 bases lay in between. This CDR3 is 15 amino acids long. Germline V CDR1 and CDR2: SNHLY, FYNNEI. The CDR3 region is CASSDREGWTDTQYF. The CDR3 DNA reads TGTGCCAGCAGTGACAGGGAAGGGTGGACAGATACGCAGTATTTT.

This chain's CDR3 is CASSLGRGPGNEQFF. The CDR3 DNA reads as TGTGCCAGCAGCTTAGGGAGGGGGCCCGGCAATGAGCAGTTCTTC. The V and J genes are TRBV7-6 and TRBJ2-1; possibly TRBD1 for D (7 bases). CDR3 size: 15 residues. Germline-derived CDR1 and CDR2 are SGHVS and FNYEAQ. V was trimmed by 1 base and J by 6 bases, leaving 13 bases between them.

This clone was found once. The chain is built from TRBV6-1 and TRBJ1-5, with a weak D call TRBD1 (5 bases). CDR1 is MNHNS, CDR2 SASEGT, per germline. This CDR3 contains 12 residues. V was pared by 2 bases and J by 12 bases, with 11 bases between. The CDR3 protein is CASSETNRNQHF. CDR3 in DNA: TGTGCCAGCAGTGAAACCAACAGGAACCAGCATTTT.

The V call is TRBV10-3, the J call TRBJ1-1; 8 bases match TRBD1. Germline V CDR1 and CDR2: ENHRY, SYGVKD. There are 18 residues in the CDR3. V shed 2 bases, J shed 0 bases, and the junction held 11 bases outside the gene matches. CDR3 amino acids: CAISEGAGQGNMNTEAFF. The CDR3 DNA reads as TGTGCCATCAGTGAGGGTGCCGGACAGGGCAACATGAACACTGAAGCTTTCTTT.

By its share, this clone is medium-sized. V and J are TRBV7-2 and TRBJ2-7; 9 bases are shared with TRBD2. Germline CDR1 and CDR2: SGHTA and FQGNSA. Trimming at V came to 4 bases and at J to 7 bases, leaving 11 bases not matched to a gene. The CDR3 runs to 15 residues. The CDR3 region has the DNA TGTGCCAGCAGCTCCGTGCGGGGGGGTACTGGAGAGCAGTACTTC. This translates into CASSSVRGGTGEQYF. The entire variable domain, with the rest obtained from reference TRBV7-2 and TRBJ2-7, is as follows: GAGVSQSPSNKVTEKGKDVELRCDPISGHTALYWYRQSLGQGLEFLIYFQGNSAPDKSGLPSDRFSAERTGGSVSTLTIQRTQQEDSAVYLCASSSVRGGTGEQYFGPGTRLTVT.

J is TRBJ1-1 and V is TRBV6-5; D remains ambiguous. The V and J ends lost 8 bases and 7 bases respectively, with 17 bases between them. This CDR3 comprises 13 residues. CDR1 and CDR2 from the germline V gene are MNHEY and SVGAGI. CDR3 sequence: CASHSPSMGEAFF. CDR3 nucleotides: TGTGCCAGCCACAGCCCCAGTATGGGTGAAGCTTTCTTT.

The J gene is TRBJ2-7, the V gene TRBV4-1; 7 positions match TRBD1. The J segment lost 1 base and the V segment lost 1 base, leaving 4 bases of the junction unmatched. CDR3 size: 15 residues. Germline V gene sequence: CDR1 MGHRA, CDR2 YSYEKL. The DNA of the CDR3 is TGCGCCAGCAGCCAAGGGGACAGACTATCCTACGAGCAGTACTTC. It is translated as CASSQGDRLSYEQYF.

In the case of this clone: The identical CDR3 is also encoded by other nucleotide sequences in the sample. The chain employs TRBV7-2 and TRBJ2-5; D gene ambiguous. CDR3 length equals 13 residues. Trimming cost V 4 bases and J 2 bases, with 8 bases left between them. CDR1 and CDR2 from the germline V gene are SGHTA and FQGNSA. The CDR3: CASSYRVQETQYF. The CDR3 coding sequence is TGTGCCAGCAGCTACAGAGTTCAAGAGACCCAGTACTTC.

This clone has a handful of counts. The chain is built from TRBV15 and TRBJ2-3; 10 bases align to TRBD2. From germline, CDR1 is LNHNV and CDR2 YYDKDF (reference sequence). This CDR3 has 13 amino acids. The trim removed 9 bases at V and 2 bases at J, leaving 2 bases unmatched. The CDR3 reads CATAGGPTDTQYF. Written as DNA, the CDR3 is TGTGCCACAGCGGGAGGGCCCACAGATACGCAGTATTTT.

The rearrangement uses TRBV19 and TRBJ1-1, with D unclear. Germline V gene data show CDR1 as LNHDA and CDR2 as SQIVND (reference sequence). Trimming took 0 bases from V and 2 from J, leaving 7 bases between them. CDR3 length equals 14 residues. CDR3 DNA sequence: TGTGCCAGTAGTATAGATAGAATTAACACTGAAGCTTTCTTT. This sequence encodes CASSIDRINTEAFF.

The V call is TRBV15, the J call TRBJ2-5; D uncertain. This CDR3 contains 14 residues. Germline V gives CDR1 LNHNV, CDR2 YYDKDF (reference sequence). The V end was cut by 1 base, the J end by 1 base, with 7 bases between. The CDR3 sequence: CATSRGLFQETQYF. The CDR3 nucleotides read TGTGCCACCAGCAGAGGTCTATTCCAAGAGACCCAGTACTTC.

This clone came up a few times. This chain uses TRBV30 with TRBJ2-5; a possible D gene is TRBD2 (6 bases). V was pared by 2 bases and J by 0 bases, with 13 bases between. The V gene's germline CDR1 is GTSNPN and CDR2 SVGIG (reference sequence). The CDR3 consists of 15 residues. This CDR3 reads CAWSQDYFDQETQYF. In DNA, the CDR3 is TGTGCCTGGAGTCAGGACTACTTTGACCAAGAGACCCAGTACTTC.

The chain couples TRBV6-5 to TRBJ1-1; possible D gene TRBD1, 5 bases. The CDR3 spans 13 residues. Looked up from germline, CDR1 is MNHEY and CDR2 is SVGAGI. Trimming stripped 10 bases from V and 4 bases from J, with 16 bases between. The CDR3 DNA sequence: TGTGCCACCCCGATGGGGAGGGGCACTGAAGCTTTCTTT. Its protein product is CATPMGRGTEAFF.

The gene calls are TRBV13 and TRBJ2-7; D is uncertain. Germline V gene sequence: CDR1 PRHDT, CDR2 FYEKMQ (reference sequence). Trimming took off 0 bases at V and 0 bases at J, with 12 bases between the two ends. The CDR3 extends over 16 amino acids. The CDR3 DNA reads TGTGCCAGCAGCTTAGGTATGGAGTTTAGCTCCTACGAGCAGTACTTC. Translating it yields CASSLGMEFSSYEQYF.

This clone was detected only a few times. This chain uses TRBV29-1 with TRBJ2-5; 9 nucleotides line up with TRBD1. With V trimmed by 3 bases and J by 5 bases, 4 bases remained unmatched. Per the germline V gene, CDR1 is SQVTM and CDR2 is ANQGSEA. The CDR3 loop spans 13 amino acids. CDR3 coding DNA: TGCAGCGTTGACGGACAGGGGAAGGAGACCCAGTACTTC. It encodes CSVDGQGKETQYF.

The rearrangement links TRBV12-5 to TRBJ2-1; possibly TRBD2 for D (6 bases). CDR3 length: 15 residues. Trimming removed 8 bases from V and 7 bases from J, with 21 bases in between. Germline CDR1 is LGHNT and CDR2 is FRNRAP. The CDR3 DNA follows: TGTGCTAGTAGTAGGTCCGGGGGAGAACGAAATGAGCAGTTCTTC. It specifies CASSRSGGERNEQFF.

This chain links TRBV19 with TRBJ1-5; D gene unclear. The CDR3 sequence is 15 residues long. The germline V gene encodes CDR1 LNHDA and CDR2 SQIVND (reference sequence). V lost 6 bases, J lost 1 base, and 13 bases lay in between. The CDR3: CASSRRGESNQPQHF. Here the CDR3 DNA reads TGTGCCAGTAGCCGTCGCGGGGAGAGCAATCAGCCCCAGCATTTT.

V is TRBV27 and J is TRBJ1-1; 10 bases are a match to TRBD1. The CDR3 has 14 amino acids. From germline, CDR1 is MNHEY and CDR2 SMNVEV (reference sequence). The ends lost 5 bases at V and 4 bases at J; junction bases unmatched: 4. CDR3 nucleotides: TGTGCCAGCAGTACGACAGGGGGCGTCACTGAAGCTTTCTTT. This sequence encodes CASSTTGGVTEAFF.

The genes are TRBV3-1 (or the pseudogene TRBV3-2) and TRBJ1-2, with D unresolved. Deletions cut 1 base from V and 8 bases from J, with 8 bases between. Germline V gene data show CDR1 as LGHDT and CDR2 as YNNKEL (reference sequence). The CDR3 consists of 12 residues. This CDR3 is CASSQASNGYTF. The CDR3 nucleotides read TGTGCCAGCAGCCAAGCCAGTAACGGCTACACCTTC.

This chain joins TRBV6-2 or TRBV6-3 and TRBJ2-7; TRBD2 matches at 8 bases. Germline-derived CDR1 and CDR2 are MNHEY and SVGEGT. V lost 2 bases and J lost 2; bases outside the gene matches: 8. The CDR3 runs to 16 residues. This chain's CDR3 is CASSYPELAGTYEQYF. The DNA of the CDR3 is TGTGCCAGCAGTTACCCCGAGCTAGCGGGCACCTACGAGCAGTACTTC.

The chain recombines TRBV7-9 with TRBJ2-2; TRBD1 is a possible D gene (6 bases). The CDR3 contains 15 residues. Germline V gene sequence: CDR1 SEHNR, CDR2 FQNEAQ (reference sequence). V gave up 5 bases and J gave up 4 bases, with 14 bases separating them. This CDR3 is CASSPPTGGTGELFF. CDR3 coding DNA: TGTGCCAGCAGCCCCCCGACAGGCGGCACCGGGGAGCTGTTTTTT.

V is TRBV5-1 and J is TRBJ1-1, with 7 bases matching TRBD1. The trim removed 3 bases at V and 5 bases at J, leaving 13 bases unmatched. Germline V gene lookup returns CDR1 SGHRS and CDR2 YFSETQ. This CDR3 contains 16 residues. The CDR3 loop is CASSSGTETSRTEAFF. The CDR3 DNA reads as TGCGCCAGCAGCTCCGGGACAGAAACTTCGAGGACTGAAGCTTTCTTT. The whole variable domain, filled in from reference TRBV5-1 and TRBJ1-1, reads KAGVTQTPRYLIKTRGQQVTLSCSPISGHRSVSWYQQTPGQGLQFLFEYFSETQRNKGNFPGRFSGRQFSNSRSEMNVSTLELGDSALYLCASSSGTETSRTEAFFGQGTRLTVV.

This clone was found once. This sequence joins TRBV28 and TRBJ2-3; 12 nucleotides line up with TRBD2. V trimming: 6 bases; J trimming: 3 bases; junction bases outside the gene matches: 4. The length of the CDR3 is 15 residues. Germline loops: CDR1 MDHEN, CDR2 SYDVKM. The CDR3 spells CASRLTSGSTDTQYF. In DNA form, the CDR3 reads TGTGCCAGCAGATTGACTAGCGGGAGTACAGATACGCAGTATTTT. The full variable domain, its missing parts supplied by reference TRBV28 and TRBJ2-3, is DVKVTQSSRYLVKRTGEKVFLECVQDMDHENMFWYRQDPGLGLRLIYFSYDVKMKEKGDIPEGYSVSREKKERFSLILESASTNQTSMYLCASRLTSGSTDTQYFGPGTRLTVL.

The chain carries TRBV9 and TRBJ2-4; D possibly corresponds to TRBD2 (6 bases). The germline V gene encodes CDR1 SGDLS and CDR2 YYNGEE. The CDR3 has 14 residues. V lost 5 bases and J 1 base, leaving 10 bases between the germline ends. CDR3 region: CASREGWAKNIQYF. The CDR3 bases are TGTGCCAGCAGGGAGGGGTGGGCCAAAAACATTCAGTACTTC.

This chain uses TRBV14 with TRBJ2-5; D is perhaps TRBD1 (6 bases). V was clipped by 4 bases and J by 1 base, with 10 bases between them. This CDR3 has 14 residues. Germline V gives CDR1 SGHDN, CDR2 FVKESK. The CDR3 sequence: CASSRTDFQETQYF. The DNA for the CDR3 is TGTGCCAGCAGCCGGACAGACTTCCAAGAGACCCAGTACTTC.